Listed below are T cell receptor beta chains from one sample, sequenced in a study of blood T cells in healthy people across ages. TCRdb re-analysed the 5' RACE reads in MiXCR, keeping a single row per CDR3 protein. Here the sample spans hundreds of thousands of distinct CDR3 sequences, 58% being singletons. Sequenced input: blood. The receptors come from a man aged 30 to 45 in good health. CDR3s include the opening cysteine and the closing phenylalanine or tryptophan. The D gene is left open where the match is weak. Rows give clone size only sometimes, using once, few, many, or a class for an expanded clone.

>TRBD1|TRBJ2-1|13|TRBV20-1|-
TGCAGTGCTAGACCACAGGGGTACAATGAGCAGTTCTTC
CSARPQGYNEQFF
>-|TRBJ2-1|15|TRBV5-1|few
TGCGCCAGCAGCTTCCGGACAGATACGGTAGATGAGCAGTTCTTC
CASSFRTDTVDEQFF
>TRBD1|TRBJ2-5|16|TRBV6-6|-
TGTGCCAGCAGCCAAGGGTCAGGGGGTGGACAAGAGACCCAGTACTTC
CASSQGSGGGQETQYF
>-|TRBJ2-1|12|TRBV2|-
TGTGCCAAGCGACTGGAGAACAATGAGCAGTTCTTC
CAKRLENNEQFF
>-|TRBJ2-3|13|TRBV6-2/TRBV6-3|-
TGTGCCAGCAGTTACTACCCCACAGATACGCAGTATTTT
CASSYYPTDTQYF
>-|TRBJ2-7|16|TRBV4-2|few
TGTGCCAGCAGCCAAGAGGCCGGACAGAGGTTCTACGAGCAGTACTTC
CASSQEAGQRFYEQYF
>-|TRBJ1-6|14|TRBV7-9|-
TGTGCCGGACATGAGGGGACCGATAGTTCACCCCTCCACTTT
CAGHEGTDSSPLHF
>TRBD2|TRBJ2-1|16|TRBV25-1|-
TGTGCCAGCATCGCCAGACTAGCGGGCTCCTACAATGAGCAGTTCTTC
CASIARLAGSYNEQFF
>-|TRBJ2-1|13|TRBV3-1|many
TGTGCCAGCAGCCAAGTTGGTTACAATGAGCAGTTCTTC
CASSQVGYNEQFF
>-|TRBJ2-7|14|TRBV6-1|-
TGTGCCAGCAGTGGGGCGGGTAGAGCCTACGAGCAGTACTTC
CASSGAGRAYEQYF
>-|TRBJ2-7|12|TRBV20-1|-
TGCAGTGCCAGACCGGACCGTTACGAGCAGTACTTC
CSARPDRYEQYF
>TRBD2|TRBJ2-3|19|TRBV3-1|once
TGTGCCAGCAGCCATAAACTAGCGGGGGCCCTTACAACCACAGATACGCAGTATTTT
CASSHKLAGALTTTDTQYF
>-|TRBJ2-7|14|TRBV2|-
TGTGCCAGCAGTGAAGTCAGAAGCTCACACGAGCAGTACTTC
CASSEVRSSHEQYF
>-|TRBJ1-1|15|TRBV4-2|-
TGTGCCAGCAGCCATTCCCGGGCCGCGAACACTGAAGCTTTCTTT
CASSHSRAANTEAFF
>-|TRBJ2-7|16|TRBV5-1|-
TGCGCCAGCGGCTTGGATGTCGGGACAACTACCTACGAGCAGTACTTC
CASGLDVGTTTYEQYF
>TRBD1|TRBJ2-1|17|TRBV3-1|-
TGTGCCAGCAGCCAAGAAGGTAGAGGGGGCTTCTACAATGAGCAGTTCTTC
CASSQEGRGGFYNEQFF
>-|TRBJ2-5|11|TRBV6-6|many
TGTGCCAGCAGTCCCCAAGAGACCCAGTACTTC
CASSPQETQYF
>-|TRBJ2-1|13|TRBV5-1|-
TGCGCCAGCCGAGGGGGGGGACAGAATGAGCAGTTCTTC
CASRGGGQNEQFF
>-|TRBJ2-1|13|TRBV20-1|-
TGCAGTGCTAGAGCAGCAGGTTACAATGAGCAGTTCTTC
CSARAAGYNEQFF
>-|TRBJ2-2|11|TRBV29-1|-
TGCAGCTTCAGGGTCGGCGGGGAGCTGTTTTTT
CSFRVGGELFF
>-|TRBJ2-5|13|TRBV20-1|-
TGCAGTGCCTATGACGGCTCGGGAGAGACCCAGTACTTC
CSAYDGSGETQYF
>-|TRBJ2-7|13|TRBV18|-
TGTGCCAGCTCACCAGCCGACGGCTACGAGCAGTACTTC
CASSPADGYEQYF
>-|TRBJ2-7|14|TRBV28|-
TGTGCCAGCAGTCCGAGCCTGGGAGCCTACGAGCAGTACTTC
CASSPSLGAYEQYF
>-|TRBJ1-4|15|TRBV18|few
TGTGCCAGCTCACCACGGGGAGGGACTAATGAAAAACTGTTTTTT
CASSPRGGTNEKLFF
>TRBD2|TRBJ2-3|16|TRBV7-2|-
TGTGCCAGCAGCTTAAACGGACTAGCGGGTGTAGATACGCAGTATTTT
CASSLNGLAGVDTQYF
>TRBD2|TRBJ2-1|14|TRBV29-1|once
TGCAGCGCCGCCGGGACTAGCGGGATCAATGAGCAGTTCTTC
CSAAGTSGINEQFF
>TRBD1|TRBJ2-3|15|TRBV11-2|few
TGTGCCAGCAGCTTAAGACAGGGAGGCACAGATACGCAGTATTTT
CASSLRQGGTDTQYF